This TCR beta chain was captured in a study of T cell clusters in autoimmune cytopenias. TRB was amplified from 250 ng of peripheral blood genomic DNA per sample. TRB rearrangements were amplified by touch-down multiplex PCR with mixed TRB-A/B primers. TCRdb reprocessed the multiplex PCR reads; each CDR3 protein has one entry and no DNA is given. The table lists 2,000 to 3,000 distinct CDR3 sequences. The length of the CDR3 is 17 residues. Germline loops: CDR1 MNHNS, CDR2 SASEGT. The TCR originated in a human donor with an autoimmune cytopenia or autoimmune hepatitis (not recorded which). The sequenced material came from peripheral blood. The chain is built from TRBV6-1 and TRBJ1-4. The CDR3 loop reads CASSEQRGFGISEKLFF.